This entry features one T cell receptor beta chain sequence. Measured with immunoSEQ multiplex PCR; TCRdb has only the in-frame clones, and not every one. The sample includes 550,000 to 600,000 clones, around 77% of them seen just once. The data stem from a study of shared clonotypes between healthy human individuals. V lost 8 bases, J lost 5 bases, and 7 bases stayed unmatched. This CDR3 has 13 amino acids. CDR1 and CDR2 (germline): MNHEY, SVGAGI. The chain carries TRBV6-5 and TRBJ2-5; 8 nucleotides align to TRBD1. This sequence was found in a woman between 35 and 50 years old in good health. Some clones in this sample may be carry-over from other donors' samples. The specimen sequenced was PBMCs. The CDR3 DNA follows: TGTGCCAGCCGCGGACAGGGTCGGGAGACCCAGTACTTC. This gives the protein CASRGQGRETQYF.